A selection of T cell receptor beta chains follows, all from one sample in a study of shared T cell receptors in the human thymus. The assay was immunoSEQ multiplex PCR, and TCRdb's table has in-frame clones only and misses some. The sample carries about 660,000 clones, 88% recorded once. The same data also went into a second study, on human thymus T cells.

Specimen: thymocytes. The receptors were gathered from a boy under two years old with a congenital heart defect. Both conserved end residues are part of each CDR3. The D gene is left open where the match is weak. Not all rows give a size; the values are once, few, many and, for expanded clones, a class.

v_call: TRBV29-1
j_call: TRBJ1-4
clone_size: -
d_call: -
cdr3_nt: TGCAGCTTCCGGTCGAGGAAGAATGAAAAACTGTTTTTT
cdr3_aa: CSFRSRKNEKLFF

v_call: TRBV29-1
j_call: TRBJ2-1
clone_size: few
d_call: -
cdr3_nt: TGCAGCGTACGGGAACAGGGTACCTACAATGAGCAGTTCTTC
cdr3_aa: CSVREQGTYNEQFF

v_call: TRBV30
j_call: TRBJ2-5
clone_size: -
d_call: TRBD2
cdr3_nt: TGTGCCTGGAGTAGGACTAGCGGGAGTGCCGAGACCCAGTACTTC
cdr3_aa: CAWSRTSGSAETQYF

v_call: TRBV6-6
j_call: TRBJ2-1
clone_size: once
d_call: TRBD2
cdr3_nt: TGTGCCAGCAGGGGACTAGCTCCCTACAATGAGCAGTTCTTC
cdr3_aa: CASRGLAPYNEQFF

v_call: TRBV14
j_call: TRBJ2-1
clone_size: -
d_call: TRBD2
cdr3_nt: TGTGCCAGCAGCATGGCGGGAGTTGGTGAGCAGTTCTTC
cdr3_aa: CASSMAGVGEQFF

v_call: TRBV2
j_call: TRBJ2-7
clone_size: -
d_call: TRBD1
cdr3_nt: TGTGCCAGCAGTGATCCCCGAGGGGGCCCCCCCTACGAGCAGTACTTC
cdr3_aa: CASSDPRGGPPYEQYF

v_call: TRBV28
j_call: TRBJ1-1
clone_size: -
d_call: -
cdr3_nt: TGTGCCTCCCAGTGGGGGCTGGACACTGAAGCTTTCTTT
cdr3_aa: CASQWGLDTEAFF

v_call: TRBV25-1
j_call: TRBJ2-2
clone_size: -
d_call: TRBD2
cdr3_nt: TGTGCCAGCAGTGAATGGAGTAGCGGGAGGGGGGGCACCGGGGAGCTGTTTTTT
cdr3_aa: CASSEWSSGRGGTGELFF

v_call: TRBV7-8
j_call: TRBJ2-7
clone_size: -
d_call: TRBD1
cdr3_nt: TGTGCCAGCAGCGGGCAGACAGGGGGTTCCTACGAGCAGTACTTC
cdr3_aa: CASSGQTGGSYEQYF

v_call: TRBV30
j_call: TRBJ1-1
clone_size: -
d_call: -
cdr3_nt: TGTGCCGGCAGAAAGAACACTGAAGCTTTCTTT
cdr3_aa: CAGRKNTEAFF

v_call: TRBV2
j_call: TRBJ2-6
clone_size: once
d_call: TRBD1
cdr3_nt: TGTGCCAGCAGCGAAAGACAGGGGCCCTCTGGGGCCAACGTCCTGACTTTC
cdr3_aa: CASSERQGPSGANVLTF

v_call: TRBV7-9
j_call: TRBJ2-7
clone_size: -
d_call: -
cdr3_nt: TGTGCCAGCAGCTTAGGTTCAGGATTCTACGAGCAGTACTTC
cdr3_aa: CASSLGSGFYEQYF

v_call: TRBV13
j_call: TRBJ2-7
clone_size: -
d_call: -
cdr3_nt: TGTGCCAGCAGCCGAAGTCGAAGGCACAGCTCCTACGAGCAGTACTTC
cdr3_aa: CASSRSRRHSSYEQYF

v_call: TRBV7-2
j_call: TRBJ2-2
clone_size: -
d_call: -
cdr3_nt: TGTGCCAGCAGCTTAGCGGGGCCCTTGCGCACCGGGGAGCTGTTTTTT
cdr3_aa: CASSLAGPLRTGELFF

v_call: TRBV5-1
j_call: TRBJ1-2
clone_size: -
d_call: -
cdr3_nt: TGCGCCAGCAGCTTGAGCACCGCTCTTAAGGGCTACACCTTC
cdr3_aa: CASSLSTALKGYTF

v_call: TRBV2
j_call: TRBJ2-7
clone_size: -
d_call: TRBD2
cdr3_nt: TGTGCCAGCAGGAAGCGGGAGGGCCGTTTGGAGCCCCCCTACGAGCAGTACTTC
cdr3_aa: CASRKREGRLEPPYEQYF

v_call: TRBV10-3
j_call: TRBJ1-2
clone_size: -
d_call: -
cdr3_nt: TGTGCCATCCCCACGGGCTCCCGGGGTGGCTACACCTTC
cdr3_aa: CAIPTGSRGGYTF

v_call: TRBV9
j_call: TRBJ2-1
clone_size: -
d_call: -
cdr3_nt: TGTGCCAGCAGCCAGTCAGGGTCTGGCTTCGATGAGCAGTTCTTC
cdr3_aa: CASSQSGSGFDEQFF

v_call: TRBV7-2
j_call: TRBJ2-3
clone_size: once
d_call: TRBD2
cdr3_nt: TGTGCCAGCAGCTTAGTGGGGACTAGCGCAGATACGCAGTATTTT
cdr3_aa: CASSLVGTSADTQYF

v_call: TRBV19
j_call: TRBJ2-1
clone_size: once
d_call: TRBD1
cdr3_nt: TGTGCCAGTAGTTACAGGGGGGTCTCGCATGAGCAGTTCTTC
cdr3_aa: CASSYRGVSHEQFF

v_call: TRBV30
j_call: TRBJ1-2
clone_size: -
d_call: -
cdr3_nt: TGTGCCTGGAATCCCCCGGGACAAAACTATGGCTACACCTTC
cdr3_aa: CAWNPPGQNYGYTF

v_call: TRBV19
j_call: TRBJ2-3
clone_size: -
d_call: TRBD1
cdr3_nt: TGTGCCAGTAGTCCGACAGGGGGCACAGATACGCAGTATTTT
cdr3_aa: CASSPTGGTDTQYF

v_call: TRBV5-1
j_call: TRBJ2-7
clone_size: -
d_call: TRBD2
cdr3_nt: TGCGCCAGCAGCTTGGTTACTAGCGGGAGCTCCTACGAGCAGTACTTC
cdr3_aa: CASSLVTSGSSYEQYF

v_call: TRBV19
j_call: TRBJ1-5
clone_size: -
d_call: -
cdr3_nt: TGTGCCAGTAGTATTATGGCTGCGGCGGGTCAGCCCCAGCATTTT
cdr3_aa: CASSIMAAAGQPQHF

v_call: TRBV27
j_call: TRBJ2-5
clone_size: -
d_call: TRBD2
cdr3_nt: TGTGCCAGCAGCTCCTATGGGGGGGAGACCCAAGAGACCCAGTACTTC
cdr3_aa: CASSSYGGETQETQYF

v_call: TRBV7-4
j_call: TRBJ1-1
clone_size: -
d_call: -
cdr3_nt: TGTGCCAGCAGCCGGTTGTGGGCCCCAAACATGAACACTGAAGCTTTCTTT
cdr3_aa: CASSRLWAPNMNTEAFF